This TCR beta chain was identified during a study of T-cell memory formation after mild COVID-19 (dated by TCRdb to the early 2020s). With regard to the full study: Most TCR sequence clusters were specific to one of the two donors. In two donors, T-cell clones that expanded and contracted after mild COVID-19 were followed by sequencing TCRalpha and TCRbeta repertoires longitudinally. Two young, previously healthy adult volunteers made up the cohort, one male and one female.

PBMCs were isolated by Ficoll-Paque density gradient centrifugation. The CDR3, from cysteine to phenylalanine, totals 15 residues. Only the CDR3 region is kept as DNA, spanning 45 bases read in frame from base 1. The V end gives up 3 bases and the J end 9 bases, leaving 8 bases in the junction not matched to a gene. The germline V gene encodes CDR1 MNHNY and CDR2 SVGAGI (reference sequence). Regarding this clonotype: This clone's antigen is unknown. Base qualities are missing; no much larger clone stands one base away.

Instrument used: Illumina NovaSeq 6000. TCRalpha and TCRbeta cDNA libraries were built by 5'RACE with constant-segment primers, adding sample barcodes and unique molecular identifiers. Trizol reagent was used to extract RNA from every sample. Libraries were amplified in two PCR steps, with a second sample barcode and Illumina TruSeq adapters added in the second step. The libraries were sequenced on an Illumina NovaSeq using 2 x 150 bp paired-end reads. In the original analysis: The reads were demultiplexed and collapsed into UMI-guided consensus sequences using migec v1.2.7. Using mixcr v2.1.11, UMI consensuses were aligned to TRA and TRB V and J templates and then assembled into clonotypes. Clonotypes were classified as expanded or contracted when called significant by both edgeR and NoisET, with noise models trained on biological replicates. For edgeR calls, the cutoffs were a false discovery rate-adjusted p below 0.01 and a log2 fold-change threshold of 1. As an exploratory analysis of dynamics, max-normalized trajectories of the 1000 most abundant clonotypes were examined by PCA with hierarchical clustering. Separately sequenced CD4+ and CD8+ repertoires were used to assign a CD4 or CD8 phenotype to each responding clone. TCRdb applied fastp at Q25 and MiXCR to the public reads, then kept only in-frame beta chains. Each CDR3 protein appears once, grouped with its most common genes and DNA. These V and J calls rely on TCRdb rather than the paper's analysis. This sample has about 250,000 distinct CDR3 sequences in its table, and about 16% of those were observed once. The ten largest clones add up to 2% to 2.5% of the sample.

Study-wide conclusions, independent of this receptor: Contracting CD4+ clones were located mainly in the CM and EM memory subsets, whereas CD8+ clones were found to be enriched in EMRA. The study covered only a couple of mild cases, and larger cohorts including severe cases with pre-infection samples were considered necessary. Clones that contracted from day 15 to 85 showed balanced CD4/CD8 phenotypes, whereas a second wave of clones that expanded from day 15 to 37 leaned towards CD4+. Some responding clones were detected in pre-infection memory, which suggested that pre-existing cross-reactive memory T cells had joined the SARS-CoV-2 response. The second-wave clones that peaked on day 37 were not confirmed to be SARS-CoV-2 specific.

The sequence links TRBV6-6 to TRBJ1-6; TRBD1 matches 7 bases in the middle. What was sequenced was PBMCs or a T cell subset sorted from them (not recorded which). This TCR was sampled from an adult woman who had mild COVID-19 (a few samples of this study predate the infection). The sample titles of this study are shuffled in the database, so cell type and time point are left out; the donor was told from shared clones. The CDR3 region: CASSYGGDRTSPLHF. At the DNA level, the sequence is TGTGCCAGCAGTTATGGGGGGGACAGAACTTCACCCCTCCACTTT.